These T cell receptor beta chains were read from a single sample in a study of control samples from healthy donors and cancer patients. Clones were sequenced by immunoSEQ multiplex PCR, and TCRdb holds only the in-frame ones, with some missing. The data contain over 85,000 clones, about 81% of them singletons. The sequencing sample was made of PBMCs. Receptors were obtained from a man between 65 and 85 years old with lung cancer. Each CDR3 is given with its conserved first and last residue. A D gene is named only where the DNA matches it firmly. A row's size may be missing; if present it is once, few, many or a size class.

CDR3aa: CASSSYRGQGASEQYF
CDR3nt: TGTGCCAGCAGCTCCTACCGTGGACAGGGTGCAAGCGAGCAGTACTTC
v_gene: TRBV5-8
d_gene: TRBD1
abundance: .
j_gene: TRBJ2-7

CDR3aa: CASRRGSVRAGELFF
CDR3nt: TGTGCCAGCAGGCGTGGGTCGGTTCGGGCCGGGGAGCTGTTTTTT
v_gene: TRBV27
d_gene: .
abundance: .
j_gene: TRBJ2-2

CDR3aa: CASSLPGQGIGEQYF
CDR3nt: TGTGCCAGCAGTCTTCCGGGACAGGGGATAGGGGAGCAGTACTTC
v_gene: TRBV6-5
d_gene: TRBD1
abundance: .
j_gene: TRBJ2-7

CDR3aa: CASSRQGGPPTDTQYF
CDR3nt: TGTGCCAGTAGTAGACAGGGTGGGCCCCCCACGGATACGCAGTATTTT
v_gene: TRBV19
d_gene: TRBD1
abundance: once
j_gene: TRBJ2-3

CDR3aa: CASSAEIDVDRDTQYF
CDR3nt: TGTGCCAGCAGCGCGGAAATAGACGTCGACCGGGATACGCAGTATTTT
v_gene: TRBV9
d_gene: .
abundance: .
j_gene: TRBJ2-3

CDR3aa: CASSLITEAFF
CDR3nt: TGTGCCAGCAGCTTGATCACTGAAGCTTTCTTT
v_gene: TRBV5-8
d_gene: .
abundance: .
j_gene: TRBJ1-1

CDR3aa: CACSTRNEKLFF
CDR3nt: TGTGCCTGCAGTACCCGCAATGAAAAACTGTTTTTT
v_gene: TRBV30
d_gene: .
abundance: few
j_gene: TRBJ1-4

CDR3aa: CASRLESYNEQFF
CDR3nt: TGTGCCAGCAGGTTAGAGTCCTACAATGAGCAGTTCTTC
v_gene: TRBV25-1
d_gene: .
abundance: .
j_gene: TRBJ2-1

CDR3aa: CASSRIAYTDTQYF
CDR3nt: TGCGCCAGCAGCCGGATCGCATACACAGATACGCAGTATTTT
v_gene: TRBV4-1
d_gene: .
abundance: few
j_gene: TRBJ2-3

CDR3aa: CASSARGGRVNEKLFF
CDR3nt: TGTGCCAGCAGTGCTCGGGGGGGGAGGGTCAATGAAAAACTGTTTTTT
v_gene: TRBV25-1
d_gene: .
abundance: .
j_gene: TRBJ1-4

CDR3aa: CASTTFGEAFF
CDR3nt: TGTGCCAGTACCACGTTCGGGGAAGCTTTCTTT
v_gene: TRBV19
d_gene: .
abundance: .
j_gene: TRBJ1-1

CDR3aa: CASSAQGRQGVHGYTF
CDR3nt: TGTGCCAGCAGCGCTCAGGGGAGGCAGGGGGTTCATGGCTACACCTTC
v_gene: TRBV9
d_gene: TRBD1
abundance: .
j_gene: TRBJ1-2

CDR3aa: CASSYSGFENTEAFF
CDR3nt: TGTGCCAGCAGTTACTCTGGGTTTGAGAACACTGAAGCTTTCTTT
v_gene: TRBV6-5
d_gene: .
abundance: .
j_gene: TRBJ1-1

CDR3aa: CASSGRGGAYYNEQFF
CDR3nt: TGTGCCAGCAGTGGTCGGGGGGGCGCTTATTACAATGAGCAGTTCTTC
v_gene: TRBV6-1
d_gene: TRBD2
abundance: few
j_gene: TRBJ2-1

CDR3aa: CASSEMGQMNTGELFF
CDR3nt: TGTGCCAGCAGTGAAATGGGACAGATGAACACCGGGGAGCTGTTTTTT
v_gene: TRBV6-1
d_gene: TRBD1
abundance: .
j_gene: TRBJ2-2

CDR3aa: CASSDKDRGDSYEQYF
CDR3nt: TGTGCCAGCAGTGACAAGGACAGGGGAGACTCCTACGAGCAGTACTTC
v_gene: TRBV6-4
d_gene: TRBD1
abundance: .
j_gene: TRBJ2-7

CDR3aa: CASSERLEQYF
CDR3nt: TGTGCCAGCAGTGAACGCCTCGAGCAGTACTTC
v_gene: TRBV2
d_gene: .
abundance: .
j_gene: TRBJ2-7

CDR3aa: CASSELDRRQETQYF
CDR3nt: TGTGCCAGCAGTGAACTTGACAGGCGCCAAGAGACCCAGTACTTC
v_gene: TRBV6-1
d_gene: .
abundance: .
j_gene: TRBJ2-5

CDR3aa: CASLPGVDTGELFF
CDR3nt: TGCGCCAGCTTACCGGGGGTAGACACCGGGGAGCTGTTTTTT
v_gene: TRBV5-1
d_gene: .
abundance: .
j_gene: TRBJ2-2

CDR3aa: CASSQDRPGQVYVNTQYF
CDR3nt: TGTGCCAGCAGCCAAGATCGCCCGGGACAGGTCTACGTTAATACGCAGTATTTT
v_gene: TRBV14
d_gene: TRBD1
abundance: .
j_gene: TRBJ2-3